The 21 T cell receptor beta chains below come from one sample, sequenced in a study of shared clonotypes between healthy human individuals. The naive CD8 subset, CD45RO-negative cells positively selected for CCR7, excluded terminally differentiated effector memory CD45RA+ cells. The assay was immunoSEQ multiplex PCR, and TCRdb's table has in-frame clones only and misses some. In the table there are about 2,100,000 clones, about 93% of which are singletons. Specimen: naive CD8+ T cells from PBMCs. These receptors were collected from a man between 18 and 29 years old in good health. Some clones in this sample may be carry-over from other donors' samples.

As for this clone: The junction departs from the called germline gene at one end, perhaps through a read error. The chain combines TRBV7-2 with TRBJ2-5; D is uncertain. The CDR3 loop spans 9 amino acids. Germline assignment: CDR1 SGHTA and CDR2 FQGNSA. In DNA form, the CDR3 reads TGTGCCAGCAGCTCCTCCCCGGACTTC. It yields the protein CASSSSPDF.

The V gene is TRBV5-6, the J gene TRBJ2-7; D gene uncertain. From germline, CDR1 is SGHDT and CDR2 YYEEEE. V gave up 5 bases and J gave up 4 bases, with 10 bases separating them. There are 12 residues in the CDR3. The CDR3 spells CASSRTRYEQYF. The DNA of the CDR3 is TGTGCCAGCAGTCGAACCAGGTACGAGCAGTACTTC.

This clone appeared a few times. The rearrangement joins TRBV4-1 to TRBJ2-7, with 11 bases identical to TRBD1. Germline CDR1 is MGHRA and CDR2 is YSYEKL. V lost 5 bases to trimming and J lost 3 bases; unmatched junction nucleotides: 3. The CDR3 runs to 14 residues. The CDR3 protein is CASSVGTGGYEQYF. The CDR3 DNA reads TGCGCCAGCAGCGTAGGGACAGGGGGCTACGAGCAGTACTTC.

Comment on this clone: This sample also contains other DNA sequences that code for the same CDR3. This chain connects TRBV19 to TRBJ1-5, with D possibly matching TRBD1 (6 bases). This CDR3 contains 13 residues. Germline-derived CDR1 and CDR2 are LNHDA and SQIVND (reference sequence). V lost 6 bases to trimming and J lost 2 bases, with 8 bases between them. Here the CDR3 reads CASRNRGNQPQHF. CDR3 bases: TGTGCCAGTAGAAACAGGGGCAATCAGCCCCAGCATTTT.

The CDR3 region has the DNA TGTGCCATCGGAGGGCAGGGTCCCCACGAGCAGTACTTC. It encodes CAIGGQGPHEQYF. This sequence joins TRBV10-3 and TRBJ2-7; D perhaps matches TRBD2 (6 bases). The CDR3 sequence is 13 residues long. Germline CDR1 reads ENHRY; CDR2 reads SYGVKD. V dropped 8 bases and J dropped 5 bases, with 16 bases sitting between them.

This chain uses TRBV5-1 with TRBJ1-2; 8 nucleotides align to TRBD1. V trimming: 2 bases; J trimming: 1 base; junction bases outside the gene matches: 4. Germline values: CDR1 SGHRS, CDR2 YFSETQ. The CDR3 runs 15 residues. The CDR3 DNA follows: TGCGCCAGCAGCTTCGACAGGGGCCTTAACTATGGCTACACCTTC. Translating it yields CASSFDRGLNYGYTF.

The chain carries TRBV4-1 and TRBJ2-7, with 10 positions matching TRBD1. Germline CDR1 and CDR2: MGHRA and YSYEKL. The length of the CDR3 is 16 residues. The ends lost 3 bases at V and 2 bases at J; junction bases unmatched: 7. CDR3 in DNA: TGCGCCAGCAGCCACCTTCGACAGGGGGCGGCCTACGAGCAGTACTTC. This gives the protein CASSHLRQGAAYEQYF.

This clone has only a few counts. The V and J genes are TRBV4-1 and TRBJ2-2; no clear D. CDR1 is MGHRA, CDR2 YSYEKL, per germline. The CDR3 totals 14 residues. Between the trimmed V and J ends, which lost 4 bases and 1 base, there was a span of 7 bases. CDR3 in DNA: TGCGCCAGCAGCCCTAACGGGAACACCGGGGAGCTGTTTTTT. It is translated as CASSPNGNTGELFF.

In regard to this clone: Other DNA sequences within the sample encode an identical CDR3. The chain is built from TRBV19 and TRBJ2-5, with D perhaps TRBD1 (5 bases). V was pared by 3 bases and J by 1 base, with 9 bases between. Germline lookup yields CDR1 LNHDA and CDR2 SQIVND (reference sequence). This CDR3 contains 14 residues. The CDR3: CASSIGHFQETQYF. CDR3 nucleotides: TGTGCCAGTAGTATTGGACACTTCCAAGAGACCCAGTACTTC.

The chain links TRBV28 to TRBJ2-5; D remains unclear. The CDR3 covers 14 residues. The V gene's germline CDR1 is MDHEN and CDR2 SYDVKM. Trimming left V 5 bases short and J 6 bases short, with 16 bases between. The CDR3 reads CASSPLQRPKTQYF. The CDR3 bases are TGTGCCAGCAGTCCCCTCCAGCGTCCCAAGACCCAGTACTTC.

The CDR3 here is CASILGQGGEQYF. The CDR3 DNA reads as TGTGCCAGTATTTTGGGACAGGGAGGGGAGCAGTACTTC. The chain uses TRBV19 and TRBJ2-7; 9 bases are a match to TRBD1. The CDR3 extends over 13 amino acids. The V segment lost 7 bases and the J segment 7 bases; nucleotides outside the gene matches: 8. CDR1 and CDR2 (germline): LNHDA, SQIVND (reference sequence).

This chain joins TRBV28 and TRBJ2-5; TRBD1 matches at 9 bases. The CDR3 spans 17 residues. The J segment lost 4 bases and the V segment lost 5 bases, leaving 14 bases of the junction unmatched. Germline values: CDR1 MDHEN, CDR2 SYDVKM. This CDR3 reads CASSLPSLTGGRETQYF. The CDR3 region has the DNA TGTGCCAGCAGTCTTCCGTCTTTGACAGGGGGTCGAGAGACCCAGTACTTC.

This chain joins TRBV7-9 and TRBJ2-2; 10 bases align to TRBD1. Germline CDR1 and CDR2: SEHNR and FQNEAQ (reference sequence). V dropped 3 bases and J dropped 7; count of bases not matched to a gene: 5. The CDR3 consists of 15 residues. The DNA of the CDR3 is TGTGCCAGCAGCTTCGACAGGGGGCCGAACGGGGAGCTGTTTTTT. This gives the protein CASSFDRGPNGELFF.

This sequence joins TRBV19 and TRBJ2-1, with D perhaps TRBD2 (6 bases). Germline-derived CDR1 and CDR2 are LNHDA and SQIVND (reference sequence). There are 14 residues in the CDR3. Trimming took off 5 bases at V and 5 bases at J, with 13 bases between the two ends. CDR3 region: CASSPGLGNNEQFF. The DNA of the CDR3 is TGTGCCAGTAGTCCGGGACTGGGGAACAATGAGCAGTTCTTC. Using reference TRBV19 and TRBJ2-1 for the parts outside the CDR3, the full variable domain is DGGITQSPKYLFRKEGQNVTLSCEQNLNHDAMYWYRQDPGQGLRLIYYSQIVNDFQKGDIAEGYSVSREKKESFPLTVTSAQKNPTAFYLCASSPGLGNNEQFFGPGTRLTVL.

The rearrangement links TRBV19 to TRBJ2-7; D might be TRBD1 or TRBD2, each matching 6 bases. The V gene lost 3 bases and the J gene lost 3 bases, with 18 bases spanning the gap. Germline lookup yields CDR1 LNHDA and CDR2 SQIVND (reference sequence). This CDR3 is built from 16 residues. The CDR3: CASSIVSGAPVYEQYF. The CDR3 coding sequence is TGTGCCAGTAGTATTGTGTCGGGGGCACCGGTCTACGAGCAGTACTTC.

Remarks on this clone: Other nucleotide sequences in the sample specify the same CDR3. The gene calls are TRBV27 and TRBJ2-7; a possible D gene is TRBD2 (6 bases). V was trimmed by 5 bases and J by 2 bases, leaving 13 bases between them. This CDR3 is built from 14 residues. Germline CDR1 reads MNHEY; CDR2 reads SMNVEV (reference sequence). The CDR3 spells CASSIGTGAYEQYF. CDR3 nucleotides: TGTGCCAGCAGTATCGGGACTGGAGCCTACGAGCAGTACTTC.

This chain connects TRBV10-3 to TRBJ2-7, with a possible D match to TRBD2 (7 bases). V lost 6 bases, J lost 1 base, and 13 bases lay in between. The CDR3 loop spans 14 amino acids. The V gene's germline CDR1 is ENHRY and CDR2 SYGVKD. In nucleotides, the CDR3 is TGTGCCATCAGCGGGGGGCCCCTTTCCTACGAGCAGTACTTC. Encoded protein: CAISGGPLSYEQYF.

A note on this clone: Other DNA sequences in this sample translate to the same CDR3. This chain's CDR3 is CASSLGQFSTDTQYF. The DNA of the CDR3 is TGCGCCAGCAGCCTGGGACAGTTTAGCACAGATACGCAGTATTTT. The rearrangement uses TRBV5-1 and TRBJ2-3; 7 bases align to TRBD1. Germline CDR1 reads SGHRS; CDR2 reads YFSETQ. The CDR3 contains 15 residues. J gave up 0 bases and V 4 bases, and 5 bases lay outside the gene matches.

The chain recombines TRBV4-1 with TRBJ2-2, with D perhaps matching TRBD1 (5 bases). This CDR3 contains 15 residues. The ends were cut back, 3 bases at V and 6 bases at J, with 14 bases in the middle. Germline values: CDR1 MGHRA, CDR2 YSYEKL. The CDR3: CASSQFQGNAGELFF. The CDR3 DNA follows: TGCGCCAGCAGCCAGTTCCAGGGTAATGCCGGGGAGCTGTTTTTT.

The chain has TRBV6-5 and TRBJ1-5; TRBD1 is a possible D gene (5 bases). With 6 bases removed from V and 0 bases from J, the gap between germline ends came to 12 bases. Germline V gene data show CDR1 as MNHEY and CDR2 as SVGAGI. The CDR3 covers 15 residues. CDR3 residues: CASRETVHSNQPQHF. The CDR3 nucleotides are TGTGCCAGCAGGGAGACAGTCCATAGCAATCAGCCCCAGCATTTT.

CDR3 sequence: CASSPPRGEQYF. The CDR3 region has the DNA TGTGCCAGTAGTCCTCCAAGGGGAGAGCAGTACTTC. The chain carries TRBV19 and TRBJ2-7; tentatively, D is TRBD1 (5 bases). The CDR3 extends over 12 amino acids. Germline assignment: CDR1 LNHDA and CDR2 SQIVND (reference sequence). Trimming took off 5 bases at V and 7 bases at J, with 12 bases between the two ends. Complete variable domain (other parts from reference TRBV19 and TRBJ2-7): DGGITQSPKYLFRKEGQNVTLSCEQNLNHDAMYWYRQDPGQGLRLIYYSQIVNDFQKGDIAEGYSVSREKKESFPLTVTSAQKNPTAFYLCASSPPRGEQYFGPGTRLTVT.